This T cell receptor beta chain was sequenced during a study of T-cell reconstitution after alpha-beta-depleted transplantation in children. Unique molecular identifiers were used in preparing the TCRbeta library. TCRdb reanalysed the PCR reads using MiXCR and keeps one entry per CDR3 protein. This sample has about half a million distinct CDR3 sequences, with around an eighth found just once. V was cut by 2 bases and J by 4 bases, with 9 bases left in between. This CDR3 region has 14 residues. Germline V lookup: CDR1 SGHRS, CDR2 YFSETQ. This clonotype was seen a few times. V gene TRBV5-1 combines with J gene TRBJ2-2; D unresolved. The origin of this receptor is a human donor who donated a stem cell graft to a child with combined immunodeficiency. This sample comprised PBMCs from the stem cell graft donor, obtained from the stem cell graft. Written as DNA, the CDR3 is TGCGCCAGCAGCTTCGACCGCTTCACCGGGGAGCTGTTTTTT. This codes for CASSFDRFTGELFF.